One and the same sample provided the 26 T cell receptor beta chains below, sequenced in a study of T-cell memory formation after mild COVID-19. One entry per CDR3 protein, called by TCRdb with MiXCR from the 5' RACE reads. The table records around 260,000 distinct CDR3 sequences, around 15% of them present only once. The sequencing sample was made of PBMCs or a T cell subset sorted from them (not recorded which). The receptors derive from a man between 18 and 35 years old who had mild COVID-19 (a few samples of this study predate the infection). Cell type and time point are not known.

The chain employs TRBV27 and TRBJ2-7, with TRBD2 as a possible D gene (6 bases). The CDR3 loop spans 16 amino acids. The V gene lost 5 bases and the J gene lost 6 bases, with 23 bases spanning the gap. Germline values: CDR1 MNHEY, CDR2 SMNVEV (reference sequence). The CDR3 DNA reads as TGTGCCAGCAGTCCTACCCCCGGGACTGACACTATCGAGCAGTACGTC. Amino acid sequence: CASSPTPGTDTIEQYV.

In its sample, this clonotype was seen a few times. The CDR3 DNA reads as TGTGCCAGCTCCCGGGGGGTGGGACTAGAATCAGATACGCAGTATTTT. This translates into CASSRGVGLESDTQYF. The gene calls are TRBV7-2 and TRBJ2-3; 8 nucleotides match TRBD2. Germline CDR1 reads SGHTA; CDR2 reads FQGNSA. This CDR3 is 16 amino acids long. The ends lost 8 bases at V and 4 bases at J; junction bases unmatched: 14.

Many counts were recorded for this clonotype. V is TRBV4-1 and J is TRBJ1-4; maybe TRBD1 (6 bases). CDR1 and CDR2 (germline): MGHRA, YSYEKL. V was shortened by 3 bases and J by 4 bases, with 12 bases between the two germline ends. CDR3 size: 15 residues. CDR3 DNA: TGCGCCAGCAGCCAGCAGGAGGGACATAATGAAAAACTGTTTTTT. This sequence encodes CASSQQEGHNEKLFF.

Only a few counts were recorded for this clonotype. This sequence joins TRBV2 and TRBJ2-7; 9 bases agree with TRBD2. The CDR3 length is 16 residues. The V segment lost 6 bases and the J segment 3 bases; nucleotides outside the gene matches: 12. Germline V gene lookup returns CDR1 SNHLY and CDR2 FYNNEI. CDR3 loop: CASSRPRAGGHYEQYV. The DNA of the CDR3 is TGTGCCAGCAGCAGGCCCCGAGCGGGGGGCCACTACGAGCAGTACGTC.

This clonotype has at least ten counts. The chain links TRBV7-2 to TRBJ1-5; 9 nucleotides align to TRBD1. V was clipped by 1 base and J by 2 bases; unmatched bases: 0. CDR1 and CDR2 from the germline V gene are SGHTA and FQGNSA. CDR3 length equals 15 residues. In DNA, the CDR3 is TGTGCCAGCAGCTTAGGGACAGGGGGCAATCAGCCCCAGCATTTT. It encodes CASSLGTGGNQPQHF.

The chain has TRBV5-1 and TRBJ2-6; D gene ambiguous. Trimming removed 3 bases at V and 0 bases at J, with 13 bases between. This CDR3 is built from 17 residues. Germline V gene data show CDR1 as SGHRS and CDR2 as YFSETQ. CDR3 DNA sequence: TGCGCCAGCAGCTCCTCACCCCTAACCTCTGGGGCCAACGTCCTGACTTTC. Amino acid sequence: CASSSSPLTSGANVLTF.

The chain uses TRBV2 and TRBJ1-2; D is possibly TRBD1 (5 bases). Germline CDR1 reads SNHLY; CDR2 reads FYNNEI. Trimming took 7 bases from V and 4 from J, leaving 16 bases between them. The CDR3 totals 14 residues. As DNA, the CDR3 is TGTGCCAGCACCATGACAGCCTCGTCCTATGGCTACACCTTC. It is translated as CASTMTASSYGYTF.

This chain links TRBV7-2 with TRBJ2-3; TRBD2 matches 7 bases. Trimming cost V 11 bases and J 5 bases; bases outside gene matches: 13. Per the germline V gene, CDR1 is SGHTA and CDR2 is FQGNSA. CDR3 length: 14 residues. The CDR3 DNA is TGTGCCGGGGGGGGGAGGGCGAGAGGAGATACGCAGTATTTT. Amino acids: CAGGGRARGDTQYF.

There are a few counts of this clonotype. The chain carries TRBV5-1 and TRBJ2-1; tentative D call: TRBD1 (7 bases). In germline, CDR1 is SGHRS, CDR2 YFSETQ. The CDR3 runs to 19 residues. Trimming removed 1 base at V and 4 bases at J, with 24 bases between. CDR3 in amino acids: CASSLKGAGGTYPYNEQFF. The CDR3 DNA follows: TGCGCCAGCAGCTTGAAGGGGGCCGGCGGGACCTACCCTTACAATGAGCAGTTCTTC.

This clonotype has only a few counts. The chain uses TRBV9 and TRBJ1-1, with D perhaps TRBD1 (6 bases). CDR1 SGDLS and CDR2 YYNGEE come from the germline V gene. The V gene lost 4 bases and the J gene lost 0 bases, with 16 bases spanning the gap. The CDR3 totals 16 residues. The CDR3 DNA follows: TGTGCCAGCAGCCCTGCAAGGGGGGGGATGAACACTGAAGCTTTCTTT. Protein sequence: CASSPARGGMNTEAFF.

J is TRBJ2-3 and V is TRBV20-1; 10 bases line up with TRBD1. The CDR3 extends over 13 amino acids. The ends lost 6 bases at V and 4 bases at J; junction bases unmatched: 4. The germline V gene encodes CDR1 DFQATT and CDR2 SNEGSKA (reference sequence). The CDR3 loop reads CSAEDRGADTQYF. Here the CDR3 DNA reads TGCAGTGCCGAGGACAGGGGGGCAGATACGCAGTATTTT.

The table lists this clonotype with a few counts. The CDR3 sequence: CSARLQGTWDQPQHF. The CDR3 DNA follows: TGCAGTGCTAGACTACAGGGGACTTGGGATCAGCCCCAGCATTTT. The rearrangement joins TRBV20-1 to TRBJ1-5; 7 nucleotides align to TRBD1. This CDR3 has 15 amino acids. V lost 2 bases and J lost 5; bases outside the gene matches: 9. The germline CDR1 and CDR2 sequences are DFQATT and SNEGSKA (reference sequence).

J is TRBJ2-2 and V is TRBV12-5; D is ambiguous. Germline V lookup: CDR1 LGHNT, CDR2 FRNRAP. Trimming stripped 5 bases from V and 7 bases from J, with 11 bases between. This CDR3 is 13 amino acids long. As DNA, the CDR3 is TGTGCTAGTGGTCCTACCTCTATCGGGGAGCTGTTTTTT. It yields the protein CASGPTSIGELFF.

The gene calls are TRBV3-1 and TRBJ2-5; unclear D gene. Per germline, CDR1 LGHDT and CDR2 YNNKEL (reference sequence). V shed 3 bases and J shed 1 base, with 12 bases lying between them. CDR3 length: 15 residues. The CDR3 sequence is CASSHWTRSQETQYF. CDR3 sequence (DNA): TGTGCCAGCAGCCATTGGACGAGATCCCAAGAGACCCAGTACTTC.

The chain links TRBV3-2 to TRBJ2-7; the tabulated D call, TRBD1, remains unverified against the DNA. TRBV3-2 is marked as a pseudogene. The CDR3 runs to 18 residues. CDR3 amino acids: CASSHDDRREGLHYEQYV. Here the CDR3 DNA reads TGTGCCAGCAGCCATGACGACAGGCGAGAAGGGTTACACTACGAGCAGTACGTC.

This clonotype has ten or more counts. The chain is built from TRBV5-1 and TRBJ2-1; 9 nucleotides align to TRBD2. The CDR3 is 18 residues long. Germline CDR1 and CDR2: SGHRS and YFSETQ. The J segment lost 0 bases and the V segment lost 0 bases, leaving 7 bases of the junction unmatched. The CDR3 DNA follows: TGCGCCAGCAGCTTGGGGACCTCTAGCGGGGCCTCCTACAATGAGCAGTTCTTC. The encoded protein is CASSLGTSSGASYNEQFF.

This clonotype has more than one count but fewer than ten. The V and J genes are TRBV7-3 and TRBJ2-3, with a tentative D call TRBD2 (5 bases). V was trimmed by 5 bases and J by 9 bases, leaving 21 bases between them. This CDR3 region has 15 residues. The germline V gene has CDR1 SGHTA and CDR2 FQGTGA. In nucleotides, the CDR3 is TGTGCCAGCAGCCCGCAACCGGGGTCGGGGTTGACGCAGTATTTT. It yields the protein CASSPQPGSGLTQYF.

The chain joins TRBV20-1 to TRBJ1-1, with D possibly TRBD1 on 6 matching bases. The V end lost 5 bases, the J end lost 1 base, and 11 bases lay between the germline ends. Germline V lookup: CDR1 DFQATT, CDR2 SNEGSKA (reference sequence). The CDR3 has 13 amino acids. Written as DNA, the CDR3 is TGCAGTGCTCGCCGGGGGGCGAACACTGAAGCTTTCTTT. Amino acid sequence: CSARRGANTEAFF.

This clonotype has at least ten counts. The rearrangement uses TRBV7-9 and TRBJ2-1, with TRBD2 matching over 9 bases. Germline V lookup: CDR1 SEHNR, CDR2 FQNEAQ (reference sequence). Losses at the gene ends were 2 bases for V and 1 base for J; bases not matched to a gene: 3. This CDR3 has 16 amino acids. The CDR3 spells CASSLSLAGSYNEQFF. The CDR3 DNA sequence: TGTGCCAGCAGCTTATCGCTAGCGGGGTCCTACAATGAGCAGTTCTTC.

The chain links TRBV7-9 to TRBJ1-1, with D unresolved. Looked up from germline, CDR1 is SEHNR and CDR2 is FQNEAQ (reference sequence). This CDR3 spans 16 amino acids. The ends were cut back, 2 bases at V and 1 base at J, with 14 bases in the middle. The CDR3 DNA reads TGTGCCAGCAGCTTACCACGAAATCCCCCGAACACTGAAGCTTTCTTT. As protein: CASSLPRNPPNTEAFF. Complete variable domain (other parts from reference TRBV7-9 and TRBJ1-1): DTGVSQNPRHKITKRGQNVTFRCDPISEHNRLYWYRQTLGQGPEFLTYFQNEAQLEKSRLLSDRFSAERPKGSFSTLEIQRTEQGDSAMYLCASSLPRNPPNTEAFFGQGTRLTVV.

The V and J genes are TRBV3-1 and TRBJ2-7; D uncertain. This CDR3 comprises 14 residues. The germline V gene encodes CDR1 LGHDT and CDR2 YNNKEL (reference sequence). V was shortened by 1 base and J by 7 bases, with 14 bases between the two germline ends. CDR3 amino acids: CASSQASETREQYV. CDR3 in DNA: TGTGCCAGCAGCCAAGCATCCGAGACCCGTGAGCAGTACGTC.

This clonotype was found a few times. The gene calls are TRBV5-1 and TRBJ2-7; D unclear. CDR1 is SGHRS and CDR2 is YFSETQ in the germline V gene. Trimming removed 0 bases at V and 3 bases at J, with 10 bases between. The CDR3 covers 14 residues. CDR3 amino acids: CASSLGGGRYEQYF. DNA of the CDR3: TGCGCCAGCAGCTTGGGAGGCGGACGCTACGAGCAGTACTTC.

The V gene is TRBV6-5, the J gene TRBJ1-1; the D is unclear. This CDR3 comprises 14 residues. The germline V gene encodes CDR1 MNHEY and CDR2 SVGAGI. V lost 6 bases and J lost 4, with 15 bases in between. In nucleotides, the CDR3 is TGTGCCAGCAGCGGCACTCGCTTTAGCACTGAAGCTTTCTTT. It translates to CASSGTRFSTEAFF.

This chain joins TRBV11-2 and TRBJ2-3; perhaps D is TRBD1 or TRBD2 (5 bases each). This CDR3 comprises 14 residues. Germline V gives CDR1 SGHAT, CDR2 FQNNGV. V lost 2 bases and J lost 6, with 12 bases in between. CDR3 nucleotide sequence: TGTGCCAGCAGCTTAACCCGGGGCGGGGATACGCAGTATTTT. Its translation: CASSLTRGGDTQYF.

The chain carries TRBV7-3 and TRBJ2-5, with D hard to call. V was cut by 5 bases and J by 5 bases, with 18 bases left in between. CDR3 size: 15 residues. Germline lookup yields CDR1 SGHTA and CDR2 FQGTGA. For the CDR3, the DNA is TGTGCCAGCAGCCCGACATCACGGACCTCGGAGACCCAGTACTTC. Protein sequence: CASSPTSRTSETQYF.

This chain connects TRBV6-2 or TRBV6-3 to TRBJ2-7; the D gene could be TRBD1 or TRBD2 (6 bases each). The CDR3 is 13 amino acids. Germline assignment: CDR1 MNHEY and CDR2 SVGEGT. With 4 bases removed from V and 5 bases from J, the gap between germline ends came to 12 bases. This CDR3 is CASSSGGANEQYF. CDR3 DNA: TGTGCCAGCAGTTCCGGGGGCGCGAACGAGCAGTACTTC.